This TCR beta chain was found in a study of T cell responses to AZD1222 COVID-19 vaccine. Study outcomes and limitations: Donor demographics were predominantly white British with a female majority; clonal diversity may be underestimated. Two doses of AZD1222 preceded a rise in Spike-specific TCR breadth and depth.

The CDR3 spans 19 residues. Using immunoSEQ multiplex PCR, the repertoire was profiled, and TCRdb retains in-frame clones only, with some absent. The sample lists about 100,000 clones; about 86% were seen once. In the case of this clone: Antigen: not known.

Here the sequenced sample was peripheral blood, taken on day 0 of AZD1222 vaccination. This TCR came from an adult in good health. This chain connects TRBV21-1 to TRBJ2-6. TRBV21-1 is shown as a pseudogene. The CDR3 nucleotides are TGTGCCAGCAGCAAGGGGTCGGCGCAGGATCTCTCTGGGGCCAACGTCCTGACTTTC. This encodes CASSKGSAQDLSGANVLTF.